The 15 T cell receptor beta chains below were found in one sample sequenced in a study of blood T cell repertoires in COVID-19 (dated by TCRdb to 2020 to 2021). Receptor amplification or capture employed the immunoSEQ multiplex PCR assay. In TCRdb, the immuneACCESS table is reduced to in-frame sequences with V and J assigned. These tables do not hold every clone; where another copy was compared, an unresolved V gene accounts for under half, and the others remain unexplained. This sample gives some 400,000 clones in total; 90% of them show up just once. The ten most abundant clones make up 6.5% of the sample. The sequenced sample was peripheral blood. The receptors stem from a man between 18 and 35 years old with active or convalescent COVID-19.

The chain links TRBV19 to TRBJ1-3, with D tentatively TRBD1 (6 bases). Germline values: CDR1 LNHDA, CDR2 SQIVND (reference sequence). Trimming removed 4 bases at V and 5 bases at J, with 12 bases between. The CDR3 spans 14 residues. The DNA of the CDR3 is TGTGCCAGTAGTAACAGGGAGGGAAGAAACACCATATATTTT. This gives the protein CASSNREGRNTIYF.

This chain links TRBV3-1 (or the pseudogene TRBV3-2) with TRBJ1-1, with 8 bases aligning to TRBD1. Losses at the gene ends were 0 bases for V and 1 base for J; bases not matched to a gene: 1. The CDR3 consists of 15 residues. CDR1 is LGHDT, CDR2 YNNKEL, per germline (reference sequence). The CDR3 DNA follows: TGTGCCAGCAGCCAAGACAGGGGGCGGAACACTGAAGCTTTCTTT. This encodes CASSQDRGRNTEAFF.

The CDR3 sequence: CASRQTGLGGYTF. The CDR3 nucleotides read TGTGCCAGCAGACAGACAGGGTTAGGGGGCTACACCTTC. The chain employs TRBV7-2 and TRBJ1-2, with 7 positions matching TRBD1. Germline V CDR1 and CDR2: SGHTA, FQGNSA. The CDR3 length is 13 residues. The J segment lost 8 bases and the V segment lost 6 bases, leaving 9 bases of the junction unmatched. Supplemented by reference TRBV7-2 and TRBJ1-2, the full variable domain reads GAGVSQSPSNKVTEKGKDVELRCDPISGHTALYWYRQSLGQGLEFLIYFQGNSAPDKSGLPSDRFSAERTGGSVSTLTIQRTQQEDSAVYLCASRQTGLGGYTFGSGTRLTVV.

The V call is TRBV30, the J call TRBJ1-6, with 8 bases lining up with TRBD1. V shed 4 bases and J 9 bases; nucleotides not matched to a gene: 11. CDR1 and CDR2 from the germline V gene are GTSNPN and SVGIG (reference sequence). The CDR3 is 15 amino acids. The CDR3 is CAWTAPDRAISPLHF. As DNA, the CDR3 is TGTGCCTGGACTGCCCCGGACAGGGCGATTTCACCCCTCCACTTT.

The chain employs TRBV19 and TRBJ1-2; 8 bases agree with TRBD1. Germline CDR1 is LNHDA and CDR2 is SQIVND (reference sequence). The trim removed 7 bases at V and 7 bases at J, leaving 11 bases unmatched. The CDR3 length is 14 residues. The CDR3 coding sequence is TGTGCCAGTACCACCAGACAGGGGCAAGGTGGCTACACCTTC. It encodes CASTTRQGQGGYTF.

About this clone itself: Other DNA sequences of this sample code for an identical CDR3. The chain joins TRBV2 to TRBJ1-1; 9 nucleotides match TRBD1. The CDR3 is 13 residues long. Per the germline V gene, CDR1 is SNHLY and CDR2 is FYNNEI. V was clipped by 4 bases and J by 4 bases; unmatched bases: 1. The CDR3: CASSGGQGTEAFF. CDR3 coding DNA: TGTGCCAGCAGTGGGGGACAGGGCACTGAAGCTTTCTTT.

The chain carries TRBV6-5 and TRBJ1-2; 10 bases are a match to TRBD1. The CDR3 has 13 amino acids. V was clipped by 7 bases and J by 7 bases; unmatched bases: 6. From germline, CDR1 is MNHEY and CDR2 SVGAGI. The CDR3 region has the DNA TGTGCCAGCACCCGGACAGGGGGGCTTGGCTACACCTTC. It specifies CASTRTGGLGYTF.

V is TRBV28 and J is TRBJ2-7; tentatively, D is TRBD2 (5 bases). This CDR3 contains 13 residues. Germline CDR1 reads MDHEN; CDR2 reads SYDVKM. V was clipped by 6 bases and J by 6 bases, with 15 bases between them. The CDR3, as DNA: TGTGCCAGCAGCCGAGGGATTTCGCGCGAGCAGTACTTC. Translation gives CASSRGISREQYF.

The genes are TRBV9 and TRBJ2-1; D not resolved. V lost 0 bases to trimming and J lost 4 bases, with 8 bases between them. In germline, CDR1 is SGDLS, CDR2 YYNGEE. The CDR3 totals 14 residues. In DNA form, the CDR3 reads TGTGCCAGCAGCGTAGAAACAGCTTACAATGAGCAGTTCTTC. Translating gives CASSVETAYNEQFF.

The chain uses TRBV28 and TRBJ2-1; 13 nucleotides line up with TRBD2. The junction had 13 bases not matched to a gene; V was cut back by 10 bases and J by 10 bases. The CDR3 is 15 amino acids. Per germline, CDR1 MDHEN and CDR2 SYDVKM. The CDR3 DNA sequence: TGTGCCACCGCCTCTGTCGGACTAGCGGGAGAAGAGCAGTTCTTC. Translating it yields CATASVGLAGEEQFF.

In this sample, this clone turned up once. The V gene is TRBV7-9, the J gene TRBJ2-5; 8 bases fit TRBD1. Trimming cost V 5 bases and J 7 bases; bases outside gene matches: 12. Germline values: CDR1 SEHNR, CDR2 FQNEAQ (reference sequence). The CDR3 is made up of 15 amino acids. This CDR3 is CASSHLDRVGGTQYF. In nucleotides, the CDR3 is TGTGCCAGCAGCCACCTGGACAGGGTCGGTGGGACCCAGTACTTC.

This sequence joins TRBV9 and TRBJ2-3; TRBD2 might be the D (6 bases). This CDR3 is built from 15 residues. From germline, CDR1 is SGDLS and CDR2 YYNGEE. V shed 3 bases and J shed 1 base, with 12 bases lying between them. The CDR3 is CASSDRDLRTDTQYF. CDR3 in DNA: TGTGCCAGCAGCGACCGGGACTTGCGCACAGATACGCAGTATTTT. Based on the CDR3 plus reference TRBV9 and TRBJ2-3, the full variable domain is DSGVTQTPKHLITATGQRVTLRCSPRSGDLSVYWYQQSLDQGLQFLIQYYNGEERAKGNILERFSAQQFPDLHSELNLSSLELGDSALYFCASSDRDLRTDTQYFGPGTRLTVL.

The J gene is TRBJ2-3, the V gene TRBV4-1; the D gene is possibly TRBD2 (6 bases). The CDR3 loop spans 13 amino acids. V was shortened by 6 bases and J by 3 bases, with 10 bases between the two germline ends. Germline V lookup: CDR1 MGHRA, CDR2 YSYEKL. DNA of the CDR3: TGCGCCAGCAGTTCGGGGGTGACAGATACGCAGTATTTT. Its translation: CASSSGVTDTQYF.

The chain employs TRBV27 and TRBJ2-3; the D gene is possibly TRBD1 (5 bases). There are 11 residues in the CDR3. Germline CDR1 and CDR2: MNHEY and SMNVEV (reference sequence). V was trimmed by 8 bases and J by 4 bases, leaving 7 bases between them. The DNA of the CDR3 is TGTGCCAGCCAGACAGCAGATACGCAGTATTTT. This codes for CASQTADTQYF.

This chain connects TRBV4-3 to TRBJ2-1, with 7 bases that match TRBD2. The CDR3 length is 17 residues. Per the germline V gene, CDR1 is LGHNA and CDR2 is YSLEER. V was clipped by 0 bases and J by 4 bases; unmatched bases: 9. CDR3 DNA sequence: TGCGCCAGCAGCCAAGATTGGCGGGGGAGGGAGTACAATGAGCAGTTCTTC. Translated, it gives CASSQDWRGREYNEQFF.